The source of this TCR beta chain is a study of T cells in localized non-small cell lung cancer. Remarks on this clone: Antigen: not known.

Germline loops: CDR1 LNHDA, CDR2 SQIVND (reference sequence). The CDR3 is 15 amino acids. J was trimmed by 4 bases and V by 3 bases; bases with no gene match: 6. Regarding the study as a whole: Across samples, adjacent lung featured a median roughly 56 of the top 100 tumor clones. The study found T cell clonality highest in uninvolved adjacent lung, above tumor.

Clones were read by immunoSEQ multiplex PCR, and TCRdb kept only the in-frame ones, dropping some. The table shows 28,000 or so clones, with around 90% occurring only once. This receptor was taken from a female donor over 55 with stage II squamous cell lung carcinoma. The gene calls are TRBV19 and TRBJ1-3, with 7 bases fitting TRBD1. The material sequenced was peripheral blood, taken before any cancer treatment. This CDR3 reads CASSMGQWTGNTIYF. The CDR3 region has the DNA TGTGCCAGTAGTATGGGACAGTGGACCGGAAACACCATATATTTT.